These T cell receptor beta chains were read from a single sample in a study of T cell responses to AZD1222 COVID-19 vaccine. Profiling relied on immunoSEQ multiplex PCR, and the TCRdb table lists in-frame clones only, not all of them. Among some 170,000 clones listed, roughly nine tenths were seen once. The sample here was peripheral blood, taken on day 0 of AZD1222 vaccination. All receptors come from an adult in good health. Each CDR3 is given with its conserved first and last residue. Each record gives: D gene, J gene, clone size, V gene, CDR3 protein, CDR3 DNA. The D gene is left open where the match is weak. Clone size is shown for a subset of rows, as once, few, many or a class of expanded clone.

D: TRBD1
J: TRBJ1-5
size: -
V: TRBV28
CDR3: CASSPGQGFYSNQPQHF
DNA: TGTGCCAGCAGCCCGGGACAGGGGTTTTATAGCAATCAGCCCCAGCATTTT

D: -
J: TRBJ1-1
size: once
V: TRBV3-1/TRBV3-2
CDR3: CASSQDLVDPMNTEAFF
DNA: TGTGCCAGCAGCCAAGATCTGGTAGACCCCATGAACACTGAAGCTTTCTTT

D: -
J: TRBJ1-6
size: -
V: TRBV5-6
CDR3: CASSLPAPYNSPLHF
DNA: TGTGCCAGCAGCTTGCCGGCCCCATATAATTCACCCCTCCACTTT

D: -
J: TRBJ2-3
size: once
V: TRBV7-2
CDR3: CASSLKWADTQYF
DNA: TGTGCCAGCAGCTTAAAGTGGGCAGATACGCAGTATTTT

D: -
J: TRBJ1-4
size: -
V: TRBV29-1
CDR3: CSVVRMEGYGEKLFF
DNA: TGCAGCGTTGTCCGAATGGAGGGTTACGGGGAAAAACTGTTTTTT

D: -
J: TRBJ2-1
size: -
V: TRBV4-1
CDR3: CASSQGHGGSSYNEQFF
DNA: TGCGCCAGCAGCCAAGGGCATGGCGGAAGCTCCTACAATGAGCAGTTCTTC

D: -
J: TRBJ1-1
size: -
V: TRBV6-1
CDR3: CASSEVESGLNTEAFF
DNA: TGTGCCAGCAGTGAAGTTGAATCAGGGCTGAACACTGAAGCTTTCTTT

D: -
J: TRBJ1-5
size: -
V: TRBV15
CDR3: CATSVTVAHNQPQHF
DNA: TGTGCCACCAGCGTAACAGTAGCTCACAATCAGCCCCAGCATTTT

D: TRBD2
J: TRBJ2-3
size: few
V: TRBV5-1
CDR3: CASSLEGLALGTDTQYF
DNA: TGCGCCAGCAGCTTGGAGGGACTAGCGTTAGGCACAGATACGCAGTATTTT

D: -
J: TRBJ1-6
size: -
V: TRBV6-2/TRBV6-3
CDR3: CASSDGVFSPLHF
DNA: TGTGCCAGCAGTGACGGAGTGTTTTCACCCCTCCACTTT

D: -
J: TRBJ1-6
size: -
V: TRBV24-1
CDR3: CATQASQTNSPLHF
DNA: TGTGCCACACAGGCGTCTCAGACTAATTCACCCCTCCACTTT

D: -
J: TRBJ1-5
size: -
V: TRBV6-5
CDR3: CASRRTNGPQHF
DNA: TGTGCCAGCAGACGGACGAATGGACCCCAGCATTTT

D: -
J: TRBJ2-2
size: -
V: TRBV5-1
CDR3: CASSPRVLGTGELFF
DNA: TGCGCCAGCAGCCCCAGGGTATTGGGGACCGGGGAGCTGTTTTTT

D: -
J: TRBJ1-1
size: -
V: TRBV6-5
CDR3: CASSPPGGTEAFF
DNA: TGTGCCAGCAGCCCCCCGGGCGGGACTGAAGCTTTCTTT

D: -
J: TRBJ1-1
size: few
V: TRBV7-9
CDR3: CASSLAGREAFF
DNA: TGTGCCAGCAGCTTAGCAGGACGAGAAGCTTTCTTT

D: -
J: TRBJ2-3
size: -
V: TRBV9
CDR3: CASSVLGGGPDTQYF
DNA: TGTGCCAGCAGCGTATTGGGCGGGGGCCCCGATACGCAGTATTTT

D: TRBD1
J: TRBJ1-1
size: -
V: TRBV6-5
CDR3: CASSSGDRGREAFF
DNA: TGTGCCAGCAGTTCGGGGGACAGGGGACGTGAAGCTTTCTTT

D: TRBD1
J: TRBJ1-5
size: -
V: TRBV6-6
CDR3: CASSQTGDNQPQHF
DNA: TGTGCCAGCAGCCAGACAGGGGACAATCAGCCCCAGCATTTT

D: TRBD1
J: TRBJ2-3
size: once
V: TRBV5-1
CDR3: CASSLGGQSTDTQYF
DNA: TGCGCCAGCAGCTTGGGGGGACAGAGCACAGATACGCAGTATTTT

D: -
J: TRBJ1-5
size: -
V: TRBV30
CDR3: CAWSVSDRVNQPQHF
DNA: TGTGCCTGGAGTGTATCAGATAGGGTAAATCAGCCCCAGCATTTT

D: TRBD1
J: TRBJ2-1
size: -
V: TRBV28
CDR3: CASSGTGGQDEQFF
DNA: TGTGCCAGCAGTGGGACAGGGGGCCAGGATGAGCAGTTCTTC

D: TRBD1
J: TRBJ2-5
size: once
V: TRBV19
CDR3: CASSAGTGVGEETQYF
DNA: TGTGCCAGTAGCGCCGGGACAGGGGTAGGGGAAGAGACCCAGTACTTC

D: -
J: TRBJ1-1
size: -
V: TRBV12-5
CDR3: CASGSQGNTEAFF
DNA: TGTGCTAGTGGGTCCCAAGGGAACACTGAAGCTTTCTTT

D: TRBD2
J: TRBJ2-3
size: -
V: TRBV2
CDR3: CASSEARLAGGTDTQYF
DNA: TGTGCCAGCAGTGAAGCGCGACTAGCGGGGGGCACAGATACGCAGTATTTT

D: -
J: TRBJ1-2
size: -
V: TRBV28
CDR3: CASSLRGAGYTF
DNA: TGTGCCAGCAGTTTAAGGGGGGCGGGCTACACCTTC

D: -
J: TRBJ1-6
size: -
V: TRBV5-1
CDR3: CASSLAPGRRNSPLHF
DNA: TGCGCCAGCAGCTTGGCCCCGGGACGGAGGAATTCACCCCTCCACTTT

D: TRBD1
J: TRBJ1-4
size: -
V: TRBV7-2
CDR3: CASSLQAGTGEKLFF
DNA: TGTGCCAGCAGCCTACAAGCCGGGACAGGTGAAAAACTGTTTTTT

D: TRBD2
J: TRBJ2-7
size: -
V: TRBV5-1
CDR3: CASRQERGTYEQYF
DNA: TGCGCCAGCCGCCAGGAGCGGGGAACCTACGAGCAGTACTTC

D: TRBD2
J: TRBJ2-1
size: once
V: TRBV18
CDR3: CASSPLGREWAEQFF
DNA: TGTGCCAGCTCCCCACTTGGGCGGGAGTGGGCTGAGCAGTTCTTC

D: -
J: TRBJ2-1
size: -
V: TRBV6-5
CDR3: CASKGSPSYNEQFF
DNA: TGTGCCAGCAAGGGGAGCCCCTCCTACAATGAGCAGTTCTTC

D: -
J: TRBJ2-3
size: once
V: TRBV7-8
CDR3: CATWPRATDTQYF
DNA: TGTGCCACCTGGCCCAGGGCCACAGATACGCAGTATTTT

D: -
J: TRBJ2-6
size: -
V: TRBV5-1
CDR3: CASEDGLKSSGANVLTF
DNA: TGCGCCAGCGAGGACGGGCTCAAGAGCTCTGGGGCCAACGTCCTGACTTTC

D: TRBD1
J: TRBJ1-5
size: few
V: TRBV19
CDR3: CASNSDRGNQPQHF
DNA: TGTGCCAGTAACTCGGACAGGGGCAATCAGCCCCAGCATTTT

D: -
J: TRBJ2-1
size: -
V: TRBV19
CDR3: CASSPSGRLSYNEQFF
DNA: TGTGCCAGTAGCCCCTCTGGGCGGCTCTCCTACAATGAGCAGTTCTTC

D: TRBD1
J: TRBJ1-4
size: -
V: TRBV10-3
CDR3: CATGTGGATNEKLFF
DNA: TGTGCCACCGGGACAGGGGGTGCAACTAATGAAAAACTGTTTTTT

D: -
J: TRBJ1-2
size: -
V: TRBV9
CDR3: CASSVPGSYGYTF
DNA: TGTGCCAGCAGCGTTCCCGGGAGCTATGGCTACACCTTC

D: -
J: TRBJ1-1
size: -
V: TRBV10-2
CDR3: CASQAMVVNTEAFF
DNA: TGCGCCAGCCAGGCAATGGTGGTTAACACTGAAGCTTTCTTT

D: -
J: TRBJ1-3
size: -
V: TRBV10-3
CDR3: CAISEPGAPKKGYSGNTIYF
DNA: TGTGCCATCAGTGAGCCCGGGGCACCAAAAAAGGGCTACTCTGGAAACACCATATATTTT

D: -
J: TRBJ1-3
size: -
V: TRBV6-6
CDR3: CASSRGTAGNTIYF
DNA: TGTGCCAGCAGTCGGGGGACGGCTGGAAACACCATATATTTT

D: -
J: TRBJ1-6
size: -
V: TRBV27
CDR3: CASSLNSEGYNSPLHF
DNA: TGTGCCAGCAGTTTAAACAGTGAAGGGTATAATTCACCCCTCCACTTT

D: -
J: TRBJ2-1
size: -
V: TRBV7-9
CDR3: CASSLERGGYNEQFF
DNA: TGTGCCAGCAGCTTAGAGAGGGGAGGTTACAATGAGCAGTTCTTC

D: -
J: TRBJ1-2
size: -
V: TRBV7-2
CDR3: CASSEVGTYGYTF
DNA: TGTGCCAGCAGCGAAGTCGGGACCTATGGCTACACCTTC

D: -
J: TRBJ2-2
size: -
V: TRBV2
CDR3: CASKGSPRTGELFF
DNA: TGTGCCAGCAAGGGGAGCCCGAGGACCGGGGAGCTGTTTTTT

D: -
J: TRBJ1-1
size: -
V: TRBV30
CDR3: CAWSVGQGGMNTEAFF
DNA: TGTGCCTGGAGTGTTGGGCAGGGAGGGATGAACACTGAAGCTTTCTTT

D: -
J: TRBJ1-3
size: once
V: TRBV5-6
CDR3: CASSGSSKTPGNTIYF
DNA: TGTGCCAGCAGCGGCAGTTCCAAAACGCCTGGAAACACCATATATTTT

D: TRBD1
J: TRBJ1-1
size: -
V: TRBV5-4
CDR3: CASSRASIGTGSTEAFF
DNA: TGTGCCAGCAGCAGAGCATCGATTGGGACAGGCAGCACTGAAGCTTTCTTT

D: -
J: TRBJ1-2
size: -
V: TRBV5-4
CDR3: CASSSPGRTNYGYTF
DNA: TGTGCCAGCAGCTCACCGGGACGGACGAACTATGGCTACACCTTC

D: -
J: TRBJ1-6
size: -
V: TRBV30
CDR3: CAWSPGDFDSPLHF
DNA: TGTGCCTGGAGTCCGGGGGACTTTGATTCACCCCTCCACTTT

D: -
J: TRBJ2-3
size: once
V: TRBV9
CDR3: CASSSTGTTATDTQYF
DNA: TGTGCCAGCAGCTCGACGGGGACAACAGCGACAGATACGCAGTATTTT

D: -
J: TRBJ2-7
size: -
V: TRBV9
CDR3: CASSVAGSKGYEQYF
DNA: TGTGCCAGCAGCGTAGCGGGCAGTAAGGGCTACGAGCAGTACTTC

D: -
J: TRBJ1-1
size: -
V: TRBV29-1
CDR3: CSVAGRQNTEAFF
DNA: TGCAGCGTTGCAGGGAGACAGAACACTGAAGCTTTCTTT

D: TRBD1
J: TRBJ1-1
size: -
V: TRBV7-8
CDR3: CASSLSRDREAEAFF
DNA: TGTGCCAGCAGCTTAAGTCGGGACAGGGAGGCTGAAGCTTTCTTT

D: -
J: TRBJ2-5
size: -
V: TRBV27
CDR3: CASSRTRETQYF
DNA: TGTGCCAGCAGTCGCACGCGGGAGACCCAGTACTTC

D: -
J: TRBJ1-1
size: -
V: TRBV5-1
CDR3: CASSLGRGGYTEAFF
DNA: TGCGCCAGCAGCTTGGGTAGGGGCGGGTACACTGAAGCTTTCTTT

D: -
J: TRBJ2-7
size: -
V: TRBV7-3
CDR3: CASTSLQGPYEQYF
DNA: TGTGCCAGCACGTCCCTCCAGGGGCCGTACGAGCAGTACTTC

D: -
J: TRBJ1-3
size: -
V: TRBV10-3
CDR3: CAISESPVGGNTIYF
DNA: TGTGCCATCAGTGAGTCGCCAGTGGGGGGAAACACCATATATTTT

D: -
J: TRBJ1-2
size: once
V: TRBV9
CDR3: CASSVGDTNYGYTF
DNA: TGTGCCAGCAGCGTAGGAGACACTAACTATGGCTACACCTTC

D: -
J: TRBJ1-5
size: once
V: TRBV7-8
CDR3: CASNRGGRNQPQHF
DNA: TGTGCCAGCAACCGGGGCGGACGCAATCAGCCCCAGCATTTT